There are a few counts of the clone carrying this TCR beta chain. What it recognizes is unknown. This entry comes from a study of T-cell reconstitution after alpha-beta-depleted transplantation in children. This sample's TCRbeta library carried unique molecular identifier barcodes. TCRdb analysed the PCR reads with MiXCR anew, one entry per CDR3 protein. The data hold some 600,000 distinct CDR3 sequences, with roughly 13% observed a single time. Findings and limits, study-wide: A year post-transplant, T-cell counts and diversity derived mostly from newly produced T cells. Some patients' high day-60 TCRbeta diversity was attributed to recipient cells surviving conditioning.

The material was PBMCs, mostly from graft donor cells, obtained 360 days after TCRalphabeta/CD19-depleted stem cell transplant. The sequence was collected from a male patient younger than 18 who had a stem cell transplant for acute myeloid leukemia, so the T cells may come from the graft donor.

The CDR3 loop is CSAPVGSFQETQYF. DNA of the CDR3: TGCAGTGCTCCCGTCGGCAGTTTCCAAGAGACCCAGTACTTC. The chain couples TRBV20-1 to TRBJ2-5; D not certain. CDR3 size: 14 residues. Trimming shortened V by 5 bases and J by 1 base, and 14 bases separated the two germline ends. Germline V gives CDR1 DFQATT, CDR2 SNEGSKA (reference sequence).